Listed here are 30 T cell receptor beta chains from one sample, sequenced in a study of T cell changes during pregnancy in multiple sclerosis. Sequenced by immunoSEQ multiplex PCR; TCRdb stores in-frame clones only, minus some. This sample has 45,000 to 65,000 clones; approximately 90% occur once, and the top ten carry 3% to 4.5%. The sample here was peripheral blood, taken after pregnancy. These receptors all come from a female donor in good health, enrolled as a control in a pregnancy study.

CDR3 sequence: CGGLAGSEQYF. The CDR3 DNA follows: TGCGGGGGGCTAGCGGGATCCGAGCAGTACTTC. V usage is TRBV20-1 and J usage is TRBJ2-7; 9 bases align to TRBD2. Germline V gene lookup returns CDR1 DFQATT and CDR2 SNEGSKA (reference sequence). This CDR3 spans 11 amino acids.

The V and J genes are TRBV6-1 and TRBJ1-5, with 7 positions matching TRBD1. The CDR3 is 14 residues long. V trimming: 7 bases; J trimming: 3 bases; junction bases outside the gene matches: 6. Germline CDR1 MNHNS, CDR2 SASEGT. The CDR3 DNA reads as TGTGCCAGCACTAACAGGGGAACCAATCAGCCCCAGCATTTT. Translating gives CASTNRGTNQPQHF.

This sequence joins TRBV15 and TRBJ2-2; 8 bases align to TRBD2. This CDR3 comprises 14 residues. Trimming took 7 bases from V and 4 from J; bases not matched to a gene: 5. Germline CDR1 reads LNHNV; CDR2 reads YYDKDF (reference sequence). In nucleotides, the CDR3 is TGTGCCACCAAGAGCGGGAGTGGCACCGGGGAGCTGTTTTTT. It codes for CATKSGSGTGELFF.

The chain carries TRBV15 and TRBJ1-1; D remains unclear. The CDR3 loop spans 13 amino acids. Germline assignment: CDR1 LNHNV and CDR2 YYDKDF (reference sequence). Deletions cut 8 bases from V and 2 bases from J, with 12 bases between. The CDR3 DNA sequence: TGTGCCACCTCCTTCACAGCCAACACTGAAGCTTTCTTT. Protein: CATSFTANTEAFF.

Only one count was recorded for this clone. J is TRBJ2-5 and V is TRBV7-9; D possibly corresponds to TRBD2 (6 bases). CDR3 length: 15 residues. Between the trimmed V and J ends, which lost 1 base and 4 bases, there was a span of 13 bases. Germline V gives CDR1 SEHNR, CDR2 FQNEAQ (reference sequence). The CDR3 DNA reads as TGTGCCAGCAGCTTAGGCGGACGGGAGAGAGAGACCCAGTACTTC. This sequence encodes CASSLGGRERETQYF.

The genes are TRBV6-4 and TRBJ1-2, with D perhaps TRBD1 (5 bases). Germline V gene data show CDR1 as MRHNA and CDR2 as SNTAGT. With 6 bases removed from V and 2 bases from J, the gap between germline ends came to 10 bases. This CDR3 has 13 amino acids. As DNA, the CDR3 is TGTGCCAGCAGAGCGGGGCCAAACTATGGCTACACCTTC. It codes for CASRAGPNYGYTF.

The chain uses TRBV7-2 and TRBJ2-5; TRBD2 is a possible D gene (6 bases). The V gene's germline CDR1 is SGHTA and CDR2 FQGNSA. The CDR3 runs 16 residues. Trimming removed 5 bases at V and 2 bases at J, with 18 bases between. This CDR3 is CASSAGGLPAQETQYF. DNA of the CDR3: TGTGCCAGCAGCGCTGGGGGGTTGCCCGCTCAAGAGACCCAGTACTTC.

The chain combines TRBV2 with TRBJ2-4; the D gene is possibly TRBD2 (6 bases). CDR1 and CDR2 from the germline V gene are SNHLY and FYNNEI. The V end was cut by 4 bases, the J end by 12 bases, with 16 bases between. The CDR3 is 13 amino acids. The CDR3 region has the DNA TGTGCCAGCAGTGCCCCGCCGGGGGTGGGTCAGTACTTC. This translates into CASSAPPGVGQYF.

The V gene is TRBV19, the J gene TRBJ2-7; 10 bases match TRBD1. V was clipped by 3 bases and J by 3 bases; unmatched bases: 2. The CDR3 is made up of 14 amino acids. CDR1 and CDR2 (germline): LNHDA, SQIVND (reference sequence). Written as DNA, the CDR3 is TGTGCCAGTAGTATTTGGACAGGGGGCTACGAGCAGTACTTC. Protein sequence: CASSIWTGGYEQYF.

This rearrangement joins TRBV27 to TRBJ2-1, with D perhaps matching TRBD2 (5 bases). Germline-derived CDR1 and CDR2 are MNHEY and SMNVEV (reference sequence). The CDR3 extends over 13 amino acids. Trimming cost V 3 bases and J 2 bases, with 5 bases left between them. The CDR3, as DNA: TGTGCCAGCAGTTTCGGGACCTACAATGAGCAGTTCTTC. Residues: CASSFGTYNEQFF.

This clone was picked up a small number of times. The chain carries TRBV5-5 and TRBJ1-1, with unresolved D. The CDR3 totals 13 residues. Germline V lookup: CDR1 SGHKS, CDR2 YYEKEE (reference sequence). Deletions cut 1 base from V and 0 bases from J, with 4 bases between. The CDR3 bases are TGTGCCAGCAGCTTGTCCATGAACACTGAAGCTTTCTTT. This encodes CASSLSMNTEAFF.

Turning to this clone: Compared with germline, one end of the junction differs, possibly owing to a read error. The V and J genes are TRBV29-1 and TRBJ2-1, with 12 bases identical to TRBD1. The CDR3 spans 12 residues. Looked up from germline, CDR1 is SQVTM and CDR2 is ANQGSEA. CDR3 sequence (DNA): TGCAGCGTTGAAGACCGGGACAGGGGGCGCCTCTTC. Amino acid sequence: CSVEDRDRGRLF.

The J gene is TRBJ2-1, the V gene TRBV11-1; tentative D call: TRBD1 (6 bases). Germline V CDR1 and CDR2: SGHAT, FQDESV (reference sequence). V lost 5 bases and J lost 6, with 8 bases in between. The CDR3 consists of 12 residues. The CDR3 loop reads CASSRTVNEQFF. The CDR3 bases are TGTGCCAGCAGCAGGACAGTCAATGAGCAGTTCTTC.

This chain joins TRBV4-2 and TRBJ2-7, with TRBD1 matching over 11 bases. The CDR3 spans 16 residues. Germline values: CDR1 LGHNA, CDR2 YNFKEQ. With 2 bases clipped from V and 2 bases from J, the junction kept 5 bases outside the gene matches. CDR3 loop: CASSQRGQGGTYEQYF. The CDR3 DNA reads TGTGCCAGCAGCCAACGGGGACAGGGGGGCACCTACGAGCAGTACTTC.

This chain links TRBV6-6 with TRBJ2-1, with 9 positions matching TRBD2. The CDR3 spans 14 residues. V gave up 7 bases and J gave up 9 bases; unmatched junction bases: 10. CDR1 and CDR2 (germline): MNHNY, SVGAGI (reference sequence). CDR3 sequence: CASKPSLAGSEQFF. In DNA, the CDR3 is TGTGCCAGCAAGCCGTCCCTAGCGGGATCTGAGCAGTTCTTC.

V gene TRBV5-1 combines with J gene TRBJ1-1; D might be TRBD1 (6 bases). Germline lookup yields CDR1 SGHRS and CDR2 YFSETQ. V lost 1 base, J lost 3 bases, and 13 bases lay in between. This CDR3 spans 15 amino acids. The CDR3 region is CASSLSLPGDTEAFF. As DNA, the CDR3 is TGCGCCAGCAGCTTGTCCCTACCAGGGGACACTGAAGCTTTCTTT.

The genes are TRBV11-3 and TRBJ2-2; 12 positions match TRBD2. The CDR3 consists of 15 residues. CDR1 is SGHNT and CDR2 is YENEEA in the germline V gene. With 2 bases clipped from V and 9 bases from J, the junction kept 4 bases outside the gene matches. The CDR3, as DNA: TGTGCCAGCAGCTTAAACCTAGCGGGAGGGCGGGAGCTGTTTTTT. Protein sequence: CASSLNLAGGRELFF.

The rearrangement links TRBV18 to TRBJ2-2; tentatively, D is TRBD2 (5 bases). Germline CDR1 and CDR2: KGHSH and LQKENI. This CDR3 has 17 residues. The V gene lost 1 base and the J gene lost 0 bases, with 12 bases spanning the gap. CDR3 sequence: CASSPQVATANTGELFF. The CDR3 coding sequence is TGTGCCAGCTCACCACAAGTAGCGACTGCGAACACCGGGGAGCTGTTTTTT.

V usage is TRBV9 and J usage is TRBJ2-2; the match to TRBD2 covers 11 bases. The CDR3 covers 16 residues. With 0 bases clipped from V and 7 bases from J, the junction kept 5 bases outside the gene matches. The V gene's germline CDR1 is SGDLS and CDR2 YYNGEE. The CDR3 DNA is TGTGCCAGCAGCGTAGCTGCACTAGCGGGAGACGGGGAGCTGTTTTTT. Protein sequence: CASSVAALAGDGELFF. The full variable domain, with the rest looked up from reference TRBV9 and TRBJ2-2, is DSGVTQTPKHLITATGQRVTLRCSPRSGDLSVYWYQQSLDQGLQFLIQYYNGEERAKGNILERFSAQQFPDLHSELNLSSLELGDSALYFCASSVAALAGDGELFFGEGSRLTVL.

J is TRBJ2-7 and V is TRBV11-2, with 7 bases that match TRBD1. Germline CDR1 and CDR2: SGHAT and FQNNGV. V trimming: 3 bases; J trimming: 4 bases; junction bases outside the gene matches: 9. The CDR3 has 15 amino acids. The CDR3 DNA reads TGTGCCAGCAGCTTGGAGGACAGGAACTATTACGAGCAGTACTTC. Its protein product is CASSLEDRNYYEQYF.

The sample holds one count of this clone. This chain links TRBV7-3 with TRBJ1-3, with 10 positions matching TRBD1. V shed 5 bases and J 2 bases; nucleotides not matched to a gene: 3. The CDR3 is made up of 15 amino acids. Germline assignment: CDR1 SGHTA and CDR2 FQGTGA. The CDR3 DNA reads as TGTGCCAGCAGCCCCGGGACAGGGGCTGGAAACACCATATATTTT. Protein: CASSPGTGAGNTIYF.

This clone has only one observation. The chain joins TRBV10-3 to TRBJ2-5; D might be TRBD1 (5 bases). The germline gives CDR1 ENHRY, CDR2 SYGVKD. This CDR3 contains 13 residues. Trimming left V 2 bases short and J 3 bases short, with 7 bases between. DNA of the CDR3: TGTGCCATCAGTGAGGCGACAGAAGAGACCCAGTACTTC. It yields the protein CAISEATEETQYF.

The chain employs TRBV4-3 and TRBJ2-5, with no clear D. The CDR3 totals 18 residues. V was shortened by 0 bases and J by 4 bases, with 21 bases between the two germline ends. Germline CDR1 LGHNA, CDR2 YSLEER. Written as DNA, the CDR3 is TGCGCCAGCAGCCAAGATAGGAGTCTCTCCCCCCTGGCAGAGACCCAGTACTTC. It translates to CASSQDRSLSPLAETQYF.

V and J are TRBV10-2 and TRBJ1-1; D gene ambiguous. Germline V lookup: CDR1 WSHSY, CDR2 SAAADI. Trimming cost V 4 bases and J 7 bases, with 16 bases left between them. This CDR3 has 14 amino acids. The CDR3 loop reads CASSGRTVPHEAFF. CDR3 nucleotides: TGCGCCAGCAGTGGAAGAACAGTCCCTCATGAAGCTTTCTTT.

This clone has only one observation. V usage is TRBV9 and J usage is TRBJ1-5; D not resolved. Germline CDR1 is SGDLS and CDR2 is YYNGEE. The CDR3 is made up of 15 amino acids. V was cut by 0 bases and J by 0 bases, with 7 bases left in between. CDR3 loop: CASSVEDNSNQPQHF. The CDR3 DNA is TGTGCCAGCAGCGTAGAAGACAATAGCAATCAGCCCCAGCATTTT.

J is TRBJ1-1 and V is TRBV4-1; no clear D gene. This CDR3 comprises 15 residues. The V gene lost 0 bases and the J gene lost 2 bases, with 10 bases spanning the gap. Germline values: CDR1 MGHRA, CDR2 YSYEKL. The CDR3, as DNA: TGCGCCAGCAGCCAAGATACGGGGATAAACACTGAAGCTTTCTTT. It codes for CASSQDTGINTEAFF.

V usage is TRBV25-1 and J usage is TRBJ2-1, with 11 bases lining up with TRBD2. The CDR3 loop spans 17 amino acids. Unmatched junction bases numbered 11, after V lost 4 bases and J lost 6 bases. Germline lookup yields CDR1 MGHDK and CDR2 SYGVNS. The DNA of the CDR3 is TGTGCCAGCAGTGGACTAGCGGGACTGGCGCTACCCAATGAGCAGTTCTTC. Its translation is CASSGLAGLALPNEQFF.

This chain uses TRBV6-5 with TRBJ2-1, with 8 bases fitting TRBD1. The CDR3 sequence is 12 residues long. V lost 7 bases to trimming and J lost 7 bases; unmatched junction nucleotides: 3. Germline V gene data show CDR1 as MNHEY and CDR2 as SVGAGI. CDR3 protein: CASIGTGNEQFF. CDR3 sequence (DNA): TGTGCCAGCATCGGGACAGGTAATGAGCAGTTCTTC.

The chain joins TRBV11-3 to TRBJ2-3, with 7 positions matching TRBD2. The length of the CDR3 is 20 residues. The germline V gene has CDR1 SGHNT and CDR2 YENEEA. V gave up 1 base and J gave up 1 base; unmatched junction bases: 17. This CDR3 reads CASSLGLLAQSGRGTDTQYF. For the CDR3, the DNA is TGTGCCAGCAGCTTAGGCCTCCTAGCGCAATCTGGGAGGGGCACAGATACGCAGTATTTT. The full variable domain, rest sourced from reference TRBV11-3 and TRBJ2-3, is EAGVVQSPRYKIIEKKQPVAFWCNPISGHNTLYWYLQNLGQGPELLIRYENEEAVDDSQLPKDRFSAERLKGVDSTLKIQPAELGDSAVYLCASSLGLLAQSGRGTDTQYFGPGTRLTVL.

J is TRBJ1-5 and V is TRBV19; D not resolved. The CDR3 sequence is 15 residues long. V was clipped by 3 bases and J by 4 bases, with 13 bases between them. Looked up from germline, CDR1 is LNHDA and CDR2 is SQIVND (reference sequence). The CDR3: CASSMRWASNQPQHF. The CDR3 nucleotides are TGTGCCAGTAGTATGCGTTGGGCTTCGAATCAGCCCCAGCATTTT.